The 13 T cell receptor beta chains given below trace back to one sample, sequenced in a study of blood T cell repertoires in COVID-19. Only in-frame clones appear in the TCRdb table, and some are missing; sequencing was by immunoSEQ multiplex PCR. The sample lists roughly 340,000 clones, more than 80% occurring once. Sequenced input: PBMCs or T cells enriched from blood (not recorded which). The receptor source for this set is a man aged 18 to 35 who had recovered from COVID-19.

This chain joins TRBV30 and TRBJ2-3; D not resolved. Germline lookup yields CDR1 GTSNPN and CDR2 SVGIG (reference sequence). V lost 3 bases and J 3 bases, leaving 10 bases between the germline ends. The CDR3 loop spans 13 amino acids. The CDR3: CAWREIGTDTQYF. The CDR3 DNA is TGTGCCTGGAGGGAGATCGGAACAGATACGCAGTATTTT. Drawing the rest from reference TRBV30 and TRBJ2-3, the complete variable domain is SQTIHQWPATLVQPVGSPLSLECTVEGTSNPNLYWYRQAAGRGLQLLFYSVGIGQISSEVPQNLSASRPQDRQFILSSKKLLLSDSGFYLCAWREIGTDTQYFGPGTRLTVL.

This chain links TRBV5-1 with TRBJ2-3, with 7 bases that match TRBD2. V lost 6 bases, J lost 2 bases, and 9 bases stayed unmatched. Germline V lookup: CDR1 SGHRS, CDR2 YFSETQ. This CDR3 is built from 15 residues. In DNA, the CDR3 is TGCGCCAGCACCCGACTAGCCTCGGCCACAGATACGCAGTATTTT. Translation: CASTRLASATDTQYF.

The V call is TRBV28, the J call TRBJ1-2; the match to TRBD1 covers 7 bases. CDR1 is MDHEN and CDR2 is SYDVKM in the germline V gene. V lost 3 bases to trimming and J lost 4 bases; unmatched junction nucleotides: 2. The CDR3 spans 13 residues. In nucleotides, the CDR3 is TGTGCCAGCAGTTTCGGGACAGCCTATGGCTACACCTTC. Protein product: CASSFGTAYGYTF.

V usage is TRBV5-1 and J usage is TRBJ2-2; TRBD2 is a possible D gene (6 bases). Deletions cut 4 bases from V and 0 bases from J, with 13 bases between. The germline gives CDR1 SGHRS, CDR2 YFSETQ. The CDR3 totals 16 residues. CDR3 nucleotides: TGCGCCAGCAGCCAAGGCCTAGCGTCGAACACCGGGGAGCTGTTTTTT. Its protein is CASSQGLASNTGELFF.

The CDR3 spells CASSLEAAGVPADTQYF. The CDR3 nucleotides read TGTGCCAGCAGCTTAGAAGCAGCGGGAGTTCCCGCAGATACGCAGTATTTT. The chain couples TRBV7-9 to TRBJ2-3; 8 nucleotides align to TRBD2. V lost 1 base, J lost 4 bases, and 10 bases stayed unmatched. CDR1 and CDR2 from the germline V gene are SEHNR and FQNEAQ (reference sequence). CDR3 length equals 17 residues.

The CDR3 DNA reads as TGTGCCAGCAGCTTAGCGGGGGACAGGGTCGCTGAGCAGTTCTTC. It encodes CASSLAGDRVAEQFF. The chain uses TRBV7-2 and TRBJ2-1, with 9 bases matching TRBD1. The length of the CDR3 is 15 residues. Germline V gene sequence: CDR1 SGHTA, CDR2 FQGNSA. Trimming cost V 0 bases and J 9 bases; bases outside gene matches: 6. The variable domain in full, with the rest retrieved from reference TRBV7-2 and TRBJ2-1, is GAGVSQSPSNKVTEKGKDVELRCDPISGHTALYWYRQSLGQGLEFLIYFQGNSAPDKSGLPSDRFSAERTGGSVSTLTIQRTQQEDSAVYLCASSLAGDRVAEQFFGPGTRLTVL.

This chain connects TRBV2 to TRBJ1-4; 7 nucleotides agree with TRBD1. CDR3 length: 15 amino acids. V dropped 4 bases and J dropped 2; count of bases not matched to a gene: 4. Per the germline V gene, CDR1 is SNHLY and CDR2 is FYNNEI. The CDR3 bases are TGTGCCAGCAGTGCACAGGGGTTGACTAATGAAAAACTGTTTTTT. The encoded protein is CASSAQGLTNEKLFF.

The chain carries TRBV7-9 and TRBJ2-1; weak D call: TRBD1 (6 bases). V shed 4 bases and J shed 3 bases, with 19 bases lying between them. This CDR3 contains 17 residues. Germline lookup yields CDR1 SEHNR and CDR2 FQNEAQ (reference sequence). CDR3 DNA: TGTGCCAGCAGCTCACTAACAGGGCTACGGATCTACAATGAGCAGTTCTTC. This codes for CASSSLTGLRIYNEQFF.

J is TRBJ2-3 and V is TRBV5-1, with TRBD2 identical over 9 bases. The CDR3 consists of 17 residues. Germline V gives CDR1 SGHRS, CDR2 YFSETQ. After removal of 0 bases from V and 6 bases from J, the junction contained 11 bases not matched to a gene. In DNA form, the CDR3 reads TGCGCCAGCAGCTTGGAAGGTCCGGCTAGCGGGGCGGATACGCAGTATTTT. Translation gives CASSLEGPASGADTQYF. Together with reference TRBV5-1 and TRBJ2-3, the CDR3 gives the full variable domain: KAGVTQTPRYLIKTRGQQVTLSCSPISGHRSVSWYQQTPGQGLQFLFEYFSETQRNKGNFPGRFSGRQFSNSRSEMNVSTLELGDSALYLCASSLEGPASGADTQYFGPGTRLTVL.

This chain uses TRBV18 with TRBJ1-1; TRBD1 matches 7 bases. This CDR3 comprises 14 residues. V shed 6 bases, J shed 5 bases, and the junction held 9 bases outside the gene matches. Germline loops: CDR1 KGHSH, CDR2 LQKENI. Written as DNA, the CDR3 is TGTGCCAGCTCGACCTCAGGGGGAGAGACTGAAGCTTTCTTT. Its translation: CASSTSGGETEAFF.

The chain joins TRBV7-2 to TRBJ1-1; D call uncertain. Germline V gives CDR1 SGHTA, CDR2 FQGNSA. This CDR3 contains 14 residues. V lost 3 bases and J 11 bases, leaving 19 bases between the germline ends. The CDR3 here is CASSFTLREGKAFF. CDR3 nucleotide sequence: TGTGCCAGCAGCTTCACCCTACGTGAGGGTAAGGCTTTCTTT.

J is TRBJ1-6 and V is TRBV11-2; D is possibly TRBD1 (6 bases). The CDR3 extends over 15 amino acids. Trimming cost V 5 bases and J 13 bases, with 21 bases left between them. Germline CDR1 and CDR2: SGHAT and FQNNGV. CDR3 residues: CASSANRARGIPLHF. The CDR3 coding sequence is TGTGCCAGCAGCGCAAACAGGGCCCGTGGGATTCCCCTCCACTTT.

The CDR3 reads CASSLGQGVATDTQYF. CDR3 nucleotide sequence: TGTGCCAGCAGCTTAGGTCAGGGGGTTGCCACAGATACGCAGTATTTT. The chain is built from TRBV13 and TRBJ2-3; 7 bases are a match to TRBD1. There are 16 residues in the CDR3. Germline CDR1 and CDR2: PRHDT and FYEKMQ (reference sequence). V shed 0 bases, J shed 2 bases, and the junction held 5 bases outside the gene matches.